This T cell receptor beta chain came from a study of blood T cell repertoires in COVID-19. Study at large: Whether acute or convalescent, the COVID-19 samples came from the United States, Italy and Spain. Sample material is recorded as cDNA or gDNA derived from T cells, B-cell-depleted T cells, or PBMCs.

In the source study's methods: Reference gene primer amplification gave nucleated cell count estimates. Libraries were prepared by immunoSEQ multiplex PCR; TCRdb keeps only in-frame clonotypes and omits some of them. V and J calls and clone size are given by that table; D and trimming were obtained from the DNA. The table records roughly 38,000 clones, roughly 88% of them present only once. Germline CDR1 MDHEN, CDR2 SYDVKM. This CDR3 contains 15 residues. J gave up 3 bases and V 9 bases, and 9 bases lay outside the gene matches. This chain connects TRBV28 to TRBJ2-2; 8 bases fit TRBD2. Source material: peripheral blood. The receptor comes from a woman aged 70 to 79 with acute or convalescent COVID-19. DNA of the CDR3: TGTGCCAGTCTTTATATCGGGGGGGACACCGGGGAGCTGTTTTTT. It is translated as CASLYIGGDTGELFF.